A selection of T cell receptor beta chains follows, all from one sample in a study of shared clonotypes between healthy human individuals. Produced via immunoSEQ multiplex PCR; TCRdb's table is partial and in-frame only. The data hold 2.3 million or so clones, with approximately 95% observed a single time. Specimen: naive CD4+ T cells from PBMCs. The source of these receptors is a man aged 18 to 29 in good health. Some clones in this sample may be carry-over from other donors' samples. Each CDR3 is given with its conserved first and last residue. D genes are given only for firm matches. A row's size may be missing; if present it is once, few, many or a size class.

d_gene	abundance	v_gene	len	j_gene	CDR3nt	CDR3aa
NA	once	TRBV28	14	TRBJ1-2	TGTGCCAGCAGTTTATCCGCCCGGGTCTATGGCTACACCTTC	CASSLSARVYGYTF
NA	NA	TRBV30	13	TRBJ2-7	TGTGCCTGGTCGGGGAGGCCGGACTACGAGCAGTACTTC	CAWSGRPDYEQYF
TRBD1	NA	TRBV5-4	14	TRBJ1-2	TGTGCCAGCAGCCTACCGGACAGGTTGGGTGGCTACACCTTC	CASSLPDRLGGYTF
NA	NA	TRBV7-8	13	TRBJ1-2	TGTGCCAGCAGCTTCGACCCGGGGGCGGGCTACACCTTC	CASSFDPGAGYTF
NA	NA	TRBV18	14	TRBJ2-3	TGTGCCAGCTCACCTAGGACACGCACAGATACGCAGTATTTT	CASSPRTRTDTQYF
NA	NA	TRBV7-3	13	TRBJ1-1	TGTGCCAGCAGCCAGGACTTGAACACTGAAGCTTTCTTT	CASSQDLNTEAFF
NA	NA	TRBV30	16	TRBJ2-1	TGTGCCTGGAGTGGGCGGCTGGGGGCAAGGGGCAATGAGCAGTTCTTC	CAWSGRLGARGNEQFF
NA	NA	TRBV30	11	TRBJ2-1	TGTGCCGCTGGACAGTTCAATGAGCAGTTCTTC	CAAGQFNEQFF
TRBD1	NA	TRBV2	16	TRBJ2-2	TGTGCCAGCAGAAACGGACAGGGGAGTACCACCGGGGAGCTGTTTTTT	CASRNGQGSTTGELFF
TRBD2	NA	TRBV6-5	15	TRBJ2-7	TGTGCCAGCAGTTACCGGGGACTAGCGGCTTACGAGCAGTACTTC	CASSYRGLAAYEQYF
NA	NA	TRBV2	13	TRBJ2-3	TGTGCCAGCAGTGAAGCTGTTAGAATTGCGCAGTATTTT	CASSEAVRIAQYF
TRBD1	NA	TRBV5-1	15	TRBJ1-4	TGCGCCAGCAGCGGACAGGTGGGGGGAAGTGAAAAACTGTTTTTT	CASSGQVGGSEKLFF
NA	NA	TRBV4-3	18	TRBJ1-1	TGCGCCAGCAGCCAAGGGGCCTGGGGGGCCTCCGCCCTTACTGAAGCTTTCTTT	CASSQGAWGASALTEAFF
NA	NA	TRBV9	16	TRBJ2-7	TGTGCCAGCAGCGTAGCCAGTCCCGCGCCTTTGTCTGAGCAGTACTTC	CASSVASPAPLSEQYF
NA	NA	TRBV30	13	TRBJ2-6	TGTGCCTGGAGTGGCTTTGGGGCCAACGTCCTGACTTTC	CAWSGFGANVLTF
TRBD2	NA	TRBV6-5	16	TRBJ2-1	TGTGCCAGCAGTTACGAAGTGGCTAGCGGGTACAATGAGCAGTTCTTC	CASSYEVASGYNEQFF
NA	NA	TRBV9	13	TRBJ1-3	TGTGCCAGCAGTAGGGAACCTGGAAACACCATATATTTT	CASSREPGNTIYF
NA	NA	TRBV30	15	TRBJ1-3	TGTGCCTGGAGTGTAATGTCCTACTCTGGAAACACCATATATTTT	CAWSVMSYSGNTIYF
NA	few	TRBV15	13	TRBJ2-7	TGTGCCACCAGCAGAGATCGGGGCTACGAGCAGTACTTC	CATSRDRGYEQYF
NA	NA	TRBV18	15	TRBJ1-1	TGTGCCAGCTCACCACCGGTGTCTTTAAGTGCTGAAGCTTTCTTT	CASSPPVSLSAEAFF
NA	NA	TRBV7-9	18	TRBJ1-3	TGTGCCAGCAGCTTAGCCAGGGAGAGGGGCAACCCTGGAAACACCATATATTTT	CASSLARERGNPGNTIYF
TRBD2	once	TRBV5-1	15	TRBJ2-1	TGCGCCAGCAGCTTAGCGGGAGGAGCTTACAATGAGCAGTTCTTC	CASSLAGGAYNEQFF
NA	NA	TRBV5-6	11	TRBJ1-4	TGTGCCAGCAGCGTAAATGAAAAACTGTTTTTT	CASSVNEKLFF
NA	NA	TRBV7-2	18	TRBJ2-1	TGTGCCAGCAGCCCGGGAGGTGCGGGGGCTCGGTCCTACAATGAGCAGTTCTTC	CASSPGGAGARSYNEQFF
TRBD1	once	TRBV6-6	14	TRBJ1-2	TGTGCCAGCAGTGTCCGACAGGGGTCCTATGGCTACACCTTC	CASSVRQGSYGYTF
NA	NA	TRBV29-1	12	TRBJ2-5	TGCAGCGTTGAACAGGCCGAGGAGACCCAGTACTTC	CSVEQAEETQYF
TRBD2	NA	TRBV4-1	14	TRBJ2-1	TGCGCCAGCAGCCAATCTAGCGGGAGAAATGAGCAGTTCTTC	CASSQSSGRNEQFF
TRBD1	NA	TRBV9	12	TRBJ2-7	TGTGCCAGCAGCGGGGACAGGGGGCAGCAGTACTTC	CASSGDRGQQYF
TRBD2	NA	TRBV6-1	15	TRBJ2-7	TGTGCCAGCAGGGGCACTAGCGGGAGACTGGGAGAGCAGTACTTC	CASRGTSGRLGEQYF
TRBD1	NA	TRBV5-1	15	TRBJ2-7	TGCGCCAGCAGCTTGGCCGGGACAGAGACCTACGAGCAGTACTTC	CASSLAGTETYEQYF
NA	NA	TRBV29-1	13	TRBJ2-7	TGCAGCGTGGTTGGGGCCCCCTCCTACGAGCAGTACTTC	CSVVGAPSYEQYF
NA	NA	TRBV7-9	14	TRBJ1-1	TGTGCCAGCAGCCTTCTCAGTGTGAACACTGAAGCTTTCTTT	CASSLLSVNTEAFF
NA	NA	TRBV6-5	14	TRBJ1-3	TGTGCCAGCAGGCCCCCAGGGGATGGAAACACCATATATTTT	CASRPPGDGNTIYF
NA	NA	TRBV18	15	TRBJ1-3	TGTGCCAGCTCACTGACCCTCCTGGTTGGAAACACCATATATTTT	CASSLTLLVGNTIYF
TRBD2	NA	TRBV27	18	TRBJ2-1	TGTGCCAGCAAAAGCGGGACTAGCGGGCCGAGCTCCTACAATGAGCAGTTCTTC	CASKSGTSGPSSYNEQFF
NA	NA	TRBV4-3	17	TRBJ2-1	TGCGCCAGCAGCCAAGATCCTCTGATAGGGGGCTACAATGAGCAGTTCTTC	CASSQDPLIGGYNEQFF
TRBD2	NA	TRBV7-2	18	TRBJ2-1	TGTGCCAGCAGCTTAGAAGTATTAAGGGAGGGCTCCTACAATGAGCAGTTCTTC	CASSLEVLREGSYNEQFF
TRBD2	NA	TRBV11-2	13	TRBJ2-7	TGTGCCAGCAGTTATAGCGGGAACTACGAGCAGTACTTC	CASSYSGNYEQYF
NA	NA	TRBV4-3	14	TRBJ2-1	TGCGCCAGCAGCCAAGCCTCAGGGGCCAGTGAGCAGTTCTTC	CASSQASGASEQFF
NA	NA	TRBV5-6	14	TRBJ2-2	TGTGCCAGCAGCTTACAGGGAGGCACCGGGGAGCTGTTTTTT	CASSLQGGTGELFF
NA	NA	TRBV5-4	12	TRBJ1-1	TGTGCCAGCAGCTCGGACTCAACTGAAGCTTTCTTT	CASSSDSTEAFF
NA	NA	TRBV5-4	13	TRBJ2-5	TGTGCCAGCAGCAGGAAGGGGCTGGAGACCCAGTACTTC	CASSRKGLETQYF
NA	NA	TRBV29-1	13	TRBJ2-5	TGCAGCGTTGAATTGGGGGGCTCGGAGACCCAGTACTTC	CSVELGGSETQYF
NA	NA	TRBV5-6	15	TRBJ1-3	TGTGCCAGCAGCCTATTGGGGTCCTCTGGAAACACCATATATTTT	CASSLLGSSGNTIYF
TRBD1	once	TRBV27	17	TRBJ1-1	TGTGCCAGCAGTTTAGTGGGACAGGGATTGATAAACACTGAAGCTTTCTTT	CASSLVGQGLINTEAFF
TRBD1	NA	TRBV5-1	16	TRBJ2-5	TGCGCCAGCAGCACGGGTACAGGGGACCCCGTCGTGACCCAGTACTTC	CASSTGTGDPVVTQYF
NA	NA	TRBV7-9	14	TRBJ1-4	TGTGCCAGCAGCTTTGGGGGGATGGGAGAAAAACTGTTTTTT	CASSFGGMGEKLFF
TRBD2	NA	TRBV11-3	16	TRBJ2-1	TGTGCCAGCAGCCCGTGGACTAGCGGGAGAACCAATGAGCAGTTCTTC	CASSPWTSGRTNEQFF
NA	once	TRBV15	14	TRBJ2-7	TGTGCCACCAGCGTCCGGGACGGAACCTACGAGCAGTACTTC	CATSVRDGTYEQYF
NA	NA	TRBV4-1	14	TRBJ1-3	TGCGCCAGCAGCCAAGGTCCCCCGGGAAACACCATATATTTT	CASSQGPPGNTIYF
TRBD1	NA	TRBV5-1	14	TRBJ1-1	TGCGCCAGCAGCCGAGGGGGCGCGGGGACTGAAGCTTTCTTT	CASSRGGAGTEAFF
NA	NA	TRBV9	12	TRBJ1-3	TGTGCCAGCAGCGTAGCGGAAAACACCATATATTTT	CASSVAENTIYF
TRBD2	NA	TRBV4-1	17	TRBJ2-1	TGCGCCAGCAGCCAGTCCCGACTAGCGGGGCCCTACAATGAGCAGTTCTTC	CASSQSRLAGPYNEQFF
NA	NA	TRBV6-6	15	TRBJ1-2	TGTGCCAGCAGTTACCCAGGGACGCCGGTGGATGGCTACACCTTC	CASSYPGTPVDGYTF